This entry lists 27 T cell receptor beta chains sequenced from one sample in a study of beta chain features in type 1 diabetes. The study, taken as a whole, reports: Type 1 diabetes patients showed a moderate but significant shortening of TCRB CDR3s in all four CD4+ subsets.

For these TCRs, the target antigens are not known. The study reverse transcribed the entire isolated RNA, so it sequenced expressed TCRB transcripts. Produced via immunoSEQ multiplex PCR; TCRdb's table is partial and in-frame only. The sample contains about 180,000 clones, approximately 7.8% of which appear only once. Sequenced material: central memory CD4+ T cells from blood. These receptors originate from a woman aged 40 to 55 with type 1 diabetes.

This clone was observed a few times. CDR3 in amino acids: CSVGTGNEQFF. The DNA of the CDR3 is TGCAGCGTTGGAACGGGGAATGAGCAGTTCTTC. The V call is TRBV29-1, the J call TRBJ2-1; possibly TRBD2 for D (5 bases). Trimming stripped 4 bases from V and 7 bases from J, with 8 bases between. This CDR3 contains 11 residues. Germline CDR1 reads SQVTM; CDR2 reads ANQGSEA.

The chain carries TRBV5-1 and TRBJ2-2; TRBD1 agrees at 9 bases. The ends lost 2 bases at V and 3 bases at J; junction bases unmatched: 5. This CDR3 region has 16 residues. Germline V gene lookup returns CDR1 SGHRS and CDR2 YFSETQ. CDR3 loop: CASSFRTGADTGELFF. The CDR3 DNA reads as TGCGCCAGCAGCTTCAGGACAGGGGCAGACACCGGGGAGCTGTTTTTT.

This chain joins TRBV2 and TRBJ1-5, with 8 bases that match TRBD1. Germline assignment: CDR1 SNHLY and CDR2 FYNNEI. The CDR3 extends over 16 amino acids. J was trimmed by 2 bases and V by 4 bases; bases with no gene match: 7. The chain's CDR3 is CASSGGGQGGNQPQHF. The CDR3 DNA is TGTGCCAGCAGTGGGGGCGGACAGGGTGGCAATCAGCCCCAGCATTTT.

This clone was counted only a few times. This sequence joins TRBV4-2 and TRBJ2-2; 7 bases match TRBD2. With V trimmed by 0 bases and J by 0 bases, 4 bases remained unmatched. This CDR3 has 17 residues. Germline V lookup: CDR1 LGHNA, CDR2 YNFKEQ. DNA for the CDR3: TGTGCCAGCAGCCAAGATCCTGCGGGAGCGAACACCGGGGAGCTGTTTTTT. It is translated as CASSQDPAGANTGELFF.

This chain uses TRBV14 with TRBJ1-2; D gene unclear. The CDR3 is 14 amino acids. Germline assignment: CDR1 SGHDN and CDR2 FVKESK. The ends were cut back, 2 bases at V and 2 bases at J, with 9 bases in the middle. CDR3 bases: TGTGCCAGCAGCCAATCACTGGTGAACTATGGCTACACCTTC. Its translation: CASSQSLVNYGYTF.

This clone has only a few counts. The chain combines TRBV7-8 with TRBJ2-1, with 7 bases fitting TRBD1. The V and J ends lost 3 bases and 8 bases, in that order; junction bases with no gene match: 4. The CDR3 contains 13 residues. Germline assignment: CDR1 SGHVS and CDR2 FQNEAQ. CDR3 bases: TGTGCCAGCAGCTTCAACAGGGGCGATGAGCAGTTCTTC. It is translated as CASSFNRGDEQFF.

The gene calls are TRBV27 and TRBJ2-3; D gene uncertain. V lost 5 bases and J lost 2, with 11 bases in between. In germline, CDR1 is MNHEY, CDR2 SMNVEV (reference sequence). The CDR3 is 14 amino acids. CDR3 amino acids: CASSPIGPTDTQYF. Written as DNA, the CDR3 is TGTGCCAGCAGTCCCATTGGCCCCACAGATACGCAGTATTTT.

The J gene is TRBJ2-3, the V gene TRBV5-1; 8 bases fit TRBD1. CDR1 SGHRS and CDR2 YFSETQ come from the germline V gene. The CDR3 loop spans 15 amino acids. V shed 4 bases, J shed 1 base, and the junction held 5 bases outside the gene matches. As DNA, the CDR3 is TGCGCCAGCAGCGAGGGACAGGCTGGCACAGATACGCAGTATTTT. Protein: CASSEGQAGTDTQYF.

The chain uses TRBV5-5 and TRBJ2-4; 7 bases are a match to TRBD1. Germline CDR1 and CDR2: SGHKS and YYEKEE (reference sequence). The V segment lost 1 base and the J segment 7 bases; nucleotides outside the gene matches: 8. The CDR3 consists of 15 residues. CDR3 nucleotides: TGTGCCAGCAGCTTGCTAGGGGCCAGGGGGAACATTCAGTACTTC. Translation gives CASSLLGARGNIQYF.

This clone was counted only a few times. CDR3 sequence: CASSSPQRGGSYNEQFF. The DNA of the CDR3 is TGTGCCAGCAGCTCCCCCCAGCGGGGGGGCTCCTACAATGAGCAGTTCTTC. The rearrangement joins TRBV5-4 to TRBJ2-1; 10 bases match TRBD2. Per germline, CDR1 SGHNT and CDR2 YYREEE (reference sequence). CDR3 length: 17 residues. J lost 0 bases, V lost 3 bases, and 6 bases had no gene match.

This clone was recorded many times. V is TRBV29-1 and J is TRBJ2-1; TRBD1 matches 7 bases. Germline trimming cut 3 bases from V and 8 bases from J; bases unmatched to any gene: 1. The CDR3 is 11 amino acids. The germline V gene has CDR1 SQVTM and CDR2 ANQGSEA. CDR3 residues: CSVDQGDEQFF. CDR3 nucleotides: TGCAGCGTTGATCAGGGGGATGAGCAGTTCTTC.

The V gene is TRBV2, the J gene TRBJ2-3, with 7 bases identical to TRBD1. This CDR3 region has 16 residues. V trimming: 4 bases; J trimming: 4 bases; junction bases outside the gene matches: 11. Looked up from germline, CDR1 is SNHLY and CDR2 is FYNNEI. The CDR3 DNA sequence: TGTGCCAGCAGTGCACAGGGGAGTCGGGATGCAGATACGCAGTATTTT. It specifies CASSAQGSRDADTQYF.

This chain uses TRBV9 with TRBJ2-1; possible D gene TRBD1, 6 bases. V shed 4 bases and J shed 6 bases, with 11 bases lying between them. Germline lookup yields CDR1 SGDLS and CDR2 YYNGEE. The CDR3 covers 13 residues. CDR3 protein: CASSRGFGNEQFF. CDR3 DNA sequence: TGTGCCAGCAGCAGGGGGTTTGGCAATGAGCAGTTCTTC.

The V and J genes are TRBV7-7 and TRBJ2-3, with TRBD2 matching over 11 bases. The CDR3 consists of 17 residues. Trimming took 1 base from V and 2 from J; bases not matched to a gene: 5. CDR1 SSHAT and CDR2 FNYEAQ come from the germline V gene (reference sequence). The CDR3 region has the DNA TGTGCCAGCAGCTTAGGACTAGCGGGACCTTCCACAGATACGCAGTATTTT. This codes for CASSLGLAGPSTDTQYF.

The V gene is TRBV27, the J gene TRBJ2-1; 11 positions agree with TRBD2. V shed 3 bases and J 10 bases; nucleotides not matched to a gene: 8. The length of the CDR3 is 15 residues. Looked up from germline, CDR1 is MNHEY and CDR2 is SMNVEV (reference sequence). CDR3 nucleotide sequence: TGTGCCAGCAGTTTTCAGACTAGCGGGGTAATGGAGCAGTTCTTC. Amino acid sequence: CASSFQTSGVMEQFF.

Only a few counts were recorded for this clone. The rearrangement joins TRBV4-3 to TRBJ2-7; tentative D call: TRBD1 (6 bases). Germline V gives CDR1 LGHNA, CDR2 YSLEER. This CDR3 has 14 amino acids. V was clipped by 1 base and J by 6 bases, with 13 bases between them. CDR3 residues: CASSQVAGAPEQYF. The CDR3 DNA reads TGCGCCAGCAGCCAAGTGGCAGGGGCCCCCGAGCAGTACTTC.

This chain links TRBV7-2 with TRBJ2-2, with D unresolved. CDR3 length equals 12 residues. Deletions cut 10 bases from V and 5 bases from J, with 11 bases between. In germline, CDR1 is SGHTA, CDR2 FQGNSA. Here the CDR3 reads CATKTVTGELFF. The CDR3 DNA sequence: TGTGCCACAAAAACAGTGACCGGGGAGCTGTTTTTT.

This clone has a handful of counts. The V and J genes are TRBV4-3 and TRBJ2-1; D perhaps matches TRBD2 (5 bases). With 0 bases removed from V and 1 base from J, the gap between germline ends came to 10 bases. The CDR3 spans 16 residues. The germline V gene has CDR1 LGHNA and CDR2 YSLEER. CDR3 region: CASSQDIRGSYNEQFF. The CDR3 region has the DNA TGCGCCAGCAGCCAAGACATCCGCGGGTCCTACAATGAGCAGTTCTTC.

In this sample, this clone turned up a few times. The chain carries TRBV9 and TRBJ2-6; 10 nucleotides agree with TRBD1. CDR1 is SGDLS, CDR2 YYNGEE, per germline. V was clipped by 5 bases and J by 4 bases; unmatched bases: 6. The CDR3 is 16 amino acids. CDR3 sequence reads: CASRPGQGTGANVLTF. The CDR3 region has the DNA TGTGCCAGCAGACCGGGACAGGGGACCGGGGCCAACGTCCTGACTTTC.

This clone was counted only a few times. The CDR3 nucleotides are TGTGCCAGCAGCGGTGGACTAGAGCAGTTCTTC. It translates to CASSGGLEQFF. The gene calls are TRBV7-9 and TRBJ2-1, with a weak D call TRBD2 (6 bases). This CDR3 contains 11 residues. Germline-derived CDR1 and CDR2 are SEHNR and FQNEAQ (reference sequence). Trimming shortened V by 5 bases and J by 10 bases, and 9 bases separated the two germline ends. Variable domain in full (rest from reference TRBV7-9 and TRBJ2-1): DTGVSQNPRHKITKRGQNVTFRCDPISEHNRLYWYRQTLGQGPEFLTYFQNEAQLEKSRLLSDRFSAERPKGSFSTLEIQRTEQGDSAMYLCASSGGLEQFFGPGTRLTVL.

V gene TRBV30 combines with J gene TRBJ1-2; D ambiguous. Germline V gene data show CDR1 as GTSNPN and CDR2 as SVGIG (reference sequence). V was shortened by 2 bases and J by 3 bases, with 10 bases between the two germline ends. This CDR3 spans 13 amino acids. CDR3 in amino acids: CAWSKVGDYGYTF. The CDR3, as DNA: TGTGCCTGGAGTAAGGTGGGAGACTATGGCTACACCTTC.

J is TRBJ2-5 and V is TRBV5-4; TRBD1 matches 7 bases. Unmatched junction bases numbered 8, after V lost 4 bases and J lost 5 bases. Germline loops: CDR1 SGHNT, CDR2 YYREEE (reference sequence). CDR3 size: 14 residues. In DNA, the CDR3 is TGTGCCAGCAGCGGCGAGGGACAGCTGGAGACCCAGTACTTC. Its protein product is CASSGEGQLETQYF. Full variable domain (missing parts from reference TRBV5-4 and TRBJ2-5): ETGVTQSPTHLIKTRGQQVTLRCSSQSGHNTVSWYQQALGQGPQFIFQYYREEENGRGNFPPRFSGLQFPNYSSELNVNALELDDSALYLCASSGEGQLETQYFGPGTRLLVL.

The rearrangement joins TRBV29-1 to TRBJ2-5; 7 nucleotides align to TRBD2. Germline V lookup: CDR1 SQVTM, CDR2 ANQGSEA. The CDR3 length is 15 residues. Losses at the gene ends were 7 bases for V and 4 bases for J; bases not matched to a gene: 15. In DNA, the CDR3 is TGCAGCGCCGTCGCCCTTCACGAGCGGGGAGAGACCCAGTACTTC. It codes for CSAVALHERGETQYF.

This clone appeared a few times. The chain couples TRBV27 to TRBJ2-5; 13 nucleotides align to TRBD2. The V gene's germline CDR1 is MNHEY and CDR2 SMNVEV (reference sequence). The length of the CDR3 is 18 residues. J gave up 1 base and V 3 bases, and 8 bases lay outside the gene matches. CDR3 nucleotides: TGTGCCAGCAGTTTTCGGCTGACTAGCGGGGGGCCCCAAGAGACCCAGTACTTC. This encodes CASSFRLTSGGPQETQYF.

This clone was seen a few times. The chain recombines TRBV5-4 with TRBJ2-7; 7 bases align to TRBD1. Germline V gene sequence: CDR1 SGHNT, CDR2 YYREEE (reference sequence). The V gene end was trimmed by 4 bases and the J gene end by 5 bases; junction bases not matched to a gene: 9. The CDR3 length is 14 residues. This chain's CDR3 is CASSRDRAGNEQYF. The CDR3 DNA is TGTGCCAGCAGCCGCGACAGGGCAGGGAACGAGCAGTACTTC.

The chain recombines TRBV14 with TRBJ2-7, with D possibly being TRBD1 (6 bases). V was trimmed by 3 bases and J by 2 bases, leaving 17 bases between them. The CDR3 contains 16 residues. Germline V CDR1 and CDR2: SGHDN, FVKESK. The CDR3 nucleotides are TGTGCCAGCAGCCATTGGTCAGGGGCGCGGGCCTACGAGCAGTACTTC. Translation: CASSHWSGARAYEQYF.

This clone was observed a handful of times. The chain combines TRBV2 with TRBJ2-7, with 11 positions matching TRBD2. V lost 7 bases, J lost 0 bases, and 5 bases stayed unmatched. Germline V gene lookup returns CDR1 SNHLY and CDR2 FYNNEI. The CDR3 is 15 amino acids. CDR3 loop: CASKLTSGTSYEQYF. The CDR3 coding sequence is TGTGCCAGCAAACTGACTAGCGGGACCTCCTACGAGCAGTACTTC.